A selection of T cell receptor beta chains follows, all from one sample in a study of T cell changes during pregnancy in multiple sclerosis. Libraries were prepared by immunoSEQ multiplex PCR; TCRdb keeps only in-frame clonotypes and omits some of them. This table has about 28,000 clones, roughly nine tenths appearing once. Sequencing was performed on CD4+ T cells from peripheral blood mononuclear cells, taken in the second trimester of pregnancy. Receptor source: a female donor with multiple sclerosis, enrolled in a pregnancy study. The CDR3 runs from the conserved cysteine through the conserved F or W. A D gene is named only where the DNA matches it firmly.

CDR3 protein | CDR3 DNA | J gene | V gene | D gene
CASSLLGGYNEQFF | TGTGCCAGCAGTTTATTAGGGGGCTACAATGAGCAGTTCTTC | TRBJ2-1 | TRBV28 | .
CASSTTGKETQYF | TGTGCCAGCAGCACGACAGGAAAAGAGACCCAGTACTTC | TRBJ2-5 | TRBV6-5 | .
CASSRTGMVEAFF | TGCGCCAGCAGCCGGACAGGGATGGTAGAAGCTTTCTTT | TRBJ1-1 | TRBV5-1 | TRBD1
CAISESGGVTDTQYF | TGTGCCATCAGTGAGTCCGGGGGAGTTACAGATACGCAGTATTTT | TRBJ2-3 | TRBV10-3 | .
CAWSGTGNSPLHF | TGTGCCTGGAGTGGAACGGGGAATTCACCCCTCCACTTT | TRBJ1-6 | TRBV30 | .
CASSLIGTPSYEQYF | TGTGCCAGCAGCTTAATCGGGACACCCTCCTACGAGCAGTACTTC | TRBJ2-7 | TRBV7-2 | .
CASSLLSSGGYTGELFF | TGCGCCAGCAGCTTATTATCTAGCGGGGGGTACACCGGGGAGCTGTTTTTT | TRBJ2-2 | TRBV5-1 | TRBD2
CASSPRGISGANVLTF | TGTGCCAGCAGCCCCAGGGGAATCTCTGGGGCCAACGTCCTGACTTTC | TRBJ2-6 | TRBV9 | .
CASSLYRGGNEQFF | TGTGCCAGCAGCCTATACAGGGGCGGCAATGAGCAGTTCTTC | TRBJ2-1 | TRBV7-6 | TRBD1
CASSSTALISKNIQYF | TGCGCCAGCAGCTCCACAGCCCTGATATCCAAAAACATTCAGTACTTC | TRBJ2-4 | TRBV5-1 | .
CASSGFSGSLNEKLFF | TGCGCCAGCAGCGGTTTCTCGGGTTCCCTTAATGAAAAACTGTTTTTT | TRBJ1-4 | TRBV5-1 | .
CSGHRGPYNEQFF | TGCAGCGGGCACAGGGGACCATACAATGAGCAGTTCTTC | TRBJ2-1 | TRBV29-1 | TRBD1
CASTRGSEPNTGELFF | TGTGCCAGCACGAGGGGGAGTGAACCGAACACCGGGGAGCTGTTTTTT | TRBJ2-2 | TRBV5-8 | .
CAISAGGRGGYEQYF | TGTGCCATCAGTGCTGGAGGGCGGGGGGGATACGAGCAGTACTTC | TRBJ2-7 | TRBV10-3 | TRBD2
CASSTYYEQYF | TGTGCCAGCAGCACCTACTACGAGCAGTACTTC | TRBJ2-7 | TRBV7-2 | .
CASSLRVGSTDTQYF | TGTGCCAGCAGTTTAAGGGTAGGGAGTACAGATACGCAGTATTTT | TRBJ2-3 | TRBV28 | .
CASSFGRSYEQYF | TGTGCCAGCAGTTTCGGTAGATCCTACGAGCAGTACTTC | TRBJ2-7 | TRBV6-6 | .
CASRGYSGGARNEQFF | TGTGCCAGCAGGGGGTATAGCGGGGGGGCAAGGAATGAGCAGTTCTTC | TRBJ2-1 | TRBV27 | TRBD2
CASSLRQGIGFTDTQYF | TGTGCCAGCAGCCTTCGACAGGGGATCGGATTCACAGATACGCAGTATTTT | TRBJ2-3 | TRBV11-2 | TRBD1
CAISAGQGGTEAFF | TGTGCCATCAGTGCGGGACAGGGAGGCACTGAAGCTTTCTTT | TRBJ1-1 | TRBV10-3 | TRBD1
CASSSEDRAKAFF | TGCGCCAGCAGCTCAGAGGACAGGGCTAAAGCTTTCTTT | TRBJ1-1 | TRBV5-1 | TRBD1
CASSPLASSGNTIYF | TGCGCCAGCAGCCCTCTTGCGAGCTCTGGAAACACCATATATTTT | TRBJ1-3 | TRBV5-1 | .
CASSRIPGGAGHADTQYF | TGTGCCAGCAGTCGGATTCCCGGGGGAGCGGGGCACGCAGATACGCAGTATTTT | TRBJ2-3 | TRBV7-2 | TRBD2
CATRLPGGTYEQYF | TGTGCCACCCGCCTACCGGGGGGGACCTACGAGCAGTACTTC | TRBJ2-7 | TRBV15 | TRBD2
CSARPLGANTGELFF | TGCAGCGCTAGACCGTTAGGGGCGAACACCGGGGAGCTGTTTTTT | TRBJ2-2 | TRBV29-1 | .